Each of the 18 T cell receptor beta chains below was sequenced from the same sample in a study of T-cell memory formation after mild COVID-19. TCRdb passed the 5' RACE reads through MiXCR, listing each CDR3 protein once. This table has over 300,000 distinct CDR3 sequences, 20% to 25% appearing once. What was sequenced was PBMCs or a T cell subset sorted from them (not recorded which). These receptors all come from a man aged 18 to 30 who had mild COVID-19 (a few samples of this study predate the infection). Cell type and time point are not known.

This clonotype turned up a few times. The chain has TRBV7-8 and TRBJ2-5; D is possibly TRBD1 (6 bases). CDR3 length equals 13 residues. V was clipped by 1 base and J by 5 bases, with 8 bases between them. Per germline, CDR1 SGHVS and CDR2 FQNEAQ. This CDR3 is CASSLETGETQYF. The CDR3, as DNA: TGTGCCAGCAGCTTAGAAACAGGGGAGACCCAGTACTTC. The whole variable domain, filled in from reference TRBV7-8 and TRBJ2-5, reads GAGVSQSPRYKVAKRGQDVALRCDPISGHVSLFWYQQALGQGPEFLTYFQNEAQLDKSGLPSDRFFAERPEGSVSTLKIQRTQQEDSAVYLCASSLETGETQYFGPGTRLLVL.

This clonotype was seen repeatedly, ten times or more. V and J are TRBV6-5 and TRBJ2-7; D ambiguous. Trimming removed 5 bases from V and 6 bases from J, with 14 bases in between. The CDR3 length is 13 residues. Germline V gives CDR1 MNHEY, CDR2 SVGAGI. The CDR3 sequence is CASSPRIEAEQYV. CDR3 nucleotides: TGTGCCAGCAGTCCGCGGATTGAAGCCGAGCAGTACGTC.

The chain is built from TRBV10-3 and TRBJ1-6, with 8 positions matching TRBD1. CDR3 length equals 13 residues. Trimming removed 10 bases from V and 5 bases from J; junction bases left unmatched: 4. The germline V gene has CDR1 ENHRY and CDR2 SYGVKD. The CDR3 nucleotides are TGTGCCACCGGACAGGGAAATAATTCACCCCTCCACTTT. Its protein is CATGQGNNSPLHF.

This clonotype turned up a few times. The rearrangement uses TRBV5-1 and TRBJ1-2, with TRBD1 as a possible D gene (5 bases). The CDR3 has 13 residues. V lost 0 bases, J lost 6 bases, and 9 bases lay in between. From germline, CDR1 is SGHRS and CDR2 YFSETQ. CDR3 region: CASSLEGTHGYTF. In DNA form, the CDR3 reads TGCGCCAGCAGCTTGGAGGGGACCCATGGCTACACCTTC.

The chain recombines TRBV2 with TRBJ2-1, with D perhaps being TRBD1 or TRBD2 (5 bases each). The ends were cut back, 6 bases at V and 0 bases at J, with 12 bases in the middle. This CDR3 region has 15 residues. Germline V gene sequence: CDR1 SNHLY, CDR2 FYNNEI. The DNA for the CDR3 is TGTGCCAGCAGGGGACCTCTCACCTCCTACAATGAGCAGTTCTTC. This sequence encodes CASRGPLTSYNEQFF.

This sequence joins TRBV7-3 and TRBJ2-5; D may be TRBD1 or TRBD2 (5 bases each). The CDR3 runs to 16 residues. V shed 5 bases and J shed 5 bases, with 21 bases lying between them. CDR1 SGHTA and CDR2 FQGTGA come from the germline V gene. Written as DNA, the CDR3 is TGTGCCAGCAGCCCTACCGGGACCTTATTCAGGGAGACCCAGTACTTC. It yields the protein CASSPTGTLFRETQYF.

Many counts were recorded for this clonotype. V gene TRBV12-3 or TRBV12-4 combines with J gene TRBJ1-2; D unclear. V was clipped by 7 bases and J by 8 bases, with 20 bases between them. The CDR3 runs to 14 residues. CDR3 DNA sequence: TGTGCCAGCACCATAGAAAGGGCCGCGAGGGGCTACACCTTC. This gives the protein CASTIERAARGYTF.

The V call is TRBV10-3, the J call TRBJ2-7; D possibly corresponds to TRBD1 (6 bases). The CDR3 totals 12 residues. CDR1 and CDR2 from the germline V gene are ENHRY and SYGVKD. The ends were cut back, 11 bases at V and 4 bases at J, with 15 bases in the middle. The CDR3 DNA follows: TGTGCCGACAAACAGGGATGTTACGAGCAGTACGTC. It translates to CADKQGCYEQYV.

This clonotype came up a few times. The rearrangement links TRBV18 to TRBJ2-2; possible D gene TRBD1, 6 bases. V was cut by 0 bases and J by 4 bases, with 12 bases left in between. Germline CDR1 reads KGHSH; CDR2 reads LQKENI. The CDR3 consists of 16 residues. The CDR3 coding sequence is TGTGCCAGCTCACCACCGTCGGTCAGGGGCACCGGGGAGCTGTTTTTT. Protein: CASSPPSVRGTGELFF.

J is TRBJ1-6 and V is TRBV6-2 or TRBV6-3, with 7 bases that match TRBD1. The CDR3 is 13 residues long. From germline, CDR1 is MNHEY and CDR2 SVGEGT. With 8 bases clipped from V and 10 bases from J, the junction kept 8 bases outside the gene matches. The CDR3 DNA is TGTGCCAGCGGGACAGCTTCGGAATCACCCCTCCACTTT. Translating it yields CASGTASESPLHF.

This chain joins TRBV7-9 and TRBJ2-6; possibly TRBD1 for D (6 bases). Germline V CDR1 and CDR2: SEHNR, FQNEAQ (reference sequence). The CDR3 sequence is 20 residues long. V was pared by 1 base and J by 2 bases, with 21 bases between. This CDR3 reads CASSLETGSSWLAGANVLTF. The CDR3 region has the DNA TGTGCCAGCAGCTTAGAAACAGGGAGTTCATGGTTGGCTGGGGCCAACGTCCTGACTTTC.

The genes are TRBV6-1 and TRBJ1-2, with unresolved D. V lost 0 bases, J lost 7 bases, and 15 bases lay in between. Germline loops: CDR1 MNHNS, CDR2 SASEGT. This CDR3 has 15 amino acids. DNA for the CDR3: TGTGCCAGCAGTGAAGCGGTACCTCACGCCGGTGGCTACACCTTC. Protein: CASSEAVPHAGGYTF.

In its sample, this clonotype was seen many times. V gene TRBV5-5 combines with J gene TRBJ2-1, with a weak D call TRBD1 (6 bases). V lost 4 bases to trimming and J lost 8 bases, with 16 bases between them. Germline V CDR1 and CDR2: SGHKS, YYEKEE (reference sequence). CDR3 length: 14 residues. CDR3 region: CASSIWDIRDEQFF. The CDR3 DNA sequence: TGTGCCAGCAGCATCTGGGACATCCGGGATGAGCAGTTCTTC.

CDR3 region: CASSQGPGSEAFF. CDR3 DNA: TGCGCCAGCAGCCAAGGACCGGGTTCTGAAGCTTTCTTT. The rearrangement joins TRBV4-3 to TRBJ1-1, with D uncertain. The V end lost 1 base, the J end lost 6 bases, and 9 bases lay between the germline ends. Germline CDR1 and CDR2: LGHNA and YSLEER. CDR3 length: 13 residues.

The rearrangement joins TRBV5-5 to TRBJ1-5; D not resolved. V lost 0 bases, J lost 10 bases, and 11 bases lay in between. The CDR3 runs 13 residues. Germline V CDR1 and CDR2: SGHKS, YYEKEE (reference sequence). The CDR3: CASSLATAKPQHF. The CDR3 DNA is TGTGCCAGCAGCTTGGCAACAGCCAAACCCCAGCATTTT.

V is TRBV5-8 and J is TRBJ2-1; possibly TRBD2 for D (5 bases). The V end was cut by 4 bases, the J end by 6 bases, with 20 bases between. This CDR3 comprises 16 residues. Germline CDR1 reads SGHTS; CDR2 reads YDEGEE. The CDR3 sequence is CASSIQYSAGGNEQFF. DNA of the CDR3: TGTGCCAGCAGCATCCAATATAGCGCGGGTGGCAATGAGCAGTTCTTC.

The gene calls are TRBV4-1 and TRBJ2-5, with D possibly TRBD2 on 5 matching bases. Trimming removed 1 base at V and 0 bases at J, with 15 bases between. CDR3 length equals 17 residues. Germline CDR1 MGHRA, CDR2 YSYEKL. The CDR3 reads CASSQVRILGNQETQYF. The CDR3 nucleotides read TGCGCCAGCAGCCAAGTTCGGATACTAGGGAACCAAGAGACCCAGTACTTC.

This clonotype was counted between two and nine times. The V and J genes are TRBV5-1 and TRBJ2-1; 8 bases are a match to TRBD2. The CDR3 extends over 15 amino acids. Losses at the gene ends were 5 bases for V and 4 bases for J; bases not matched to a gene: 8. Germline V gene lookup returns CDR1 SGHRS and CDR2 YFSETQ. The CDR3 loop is CASSPVSGAYNEQFF. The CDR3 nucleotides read TGCGCCAGCAGTCCGGTTAGCGGGGCTTACAATGAGCAGTTCTTC.